The 18 T cell receptor beta chains presented below share a single source sample, sequenced in a study of CD8 T cell repertoires and HIV-1 epitope variants. Assay used: immunoSEQ multiplex PCR; TCRdb lists only in-frame clones, some missing. In the table there are some 5,600 clones, about 69% of which are singletons. Their target antigens are unknown. The sequenced material came from cultured CD8+ T cells derived from PBMCs. Receptors were obtained from a male donor with HIV.

The chain couples TRBV6-6 to TRBJ2-5; tentatively, D is TRBD2 (5 bases). Germline V gives CDR1 MNHNY, CDR2 SVGAGI (reference sequence). The ends were cut back, 6 bases at V and 4 bases at J, with 12 bases in the middle. The CDR3 is made up of 13 amino acids. The chain's CDR3 is CASSPEGGETQYF. CDR3 in DNA: TGTGCCAGCAGCCCCGAGGGCGGAGAGACCCAGTACTTC.

The chain links TRBV7-2 to TRBJ2-5; 8 bases line up with TRBD2. This CDR3 has 15 amino acids. CDR1 and CDR2 (germline): SGHTA, FQGNSA. The trim removed 5 bases at V and 5 bases at J, leaving 10 bases unmatched. The CDR3 loop is CASSPRSGEGETQYF. The CDR3 coding sequence is TGTGCCAGCAGCCCACGTAGCGGGGAGGGGGAGACCCAGTACTTC.

In this sample, this clone is medium-sized (0.01 to 0.1%). The V and J genes are TRBV7-9 and TRBJ2-7, with 11 bases lining up with TRBD1. The trim removed 0 bases at V and 7 bases at J, leaving 11 bases unmatched. From germline, CDR1 is SEHNR and CDR2 FQNEAQ (reference sequence). The length of the CDR3 is 17 residues. The CDR3 DNA is TGTGCCAGCAGCTTAGCAGGACTAGGACAGGGGGCTTATGAGCAGTACTTC. Amino acids: CASSLAGLGQGAYEQYF. The full variable domain, in which reference TRBV7-9 and TRBJ2-7 provide the parts outside the CDR3, is DTGVSQNPRHKITKRGQNVTFRCDPISEHNRLYWYRQTLGQGPEFLTYFQNEAQLEKSRLLSDRFSAERPKGSFSTLEIQRTEQGDSAMYLCASSLAGLGQGAYEQYFGPGTRLTVT.

V is TRBV7-9 and J is TRBJ2-1, with 9 bases fitting TRBD2. The junction had 6 bases not matched to a gene; V was cut back by 7 bases and J by 5 bases. The CDR3 contains 14 residues. Looked up from germline, CDR1 is SEHNR and CDR2 is FQNEAQ (reference sequence). In nucleotides, the CDR3 is TGTGCCAGCACATGGGCTAGCGGGGACAATGAGCAGTTCTTC. Encoded protein: CASTWASGDNEQFF. The variable domain in full, completed from reference TRBV7-9 and TRBJ2-1, reads DTGVSQNPRHKITKRGQNVTFRCDPISEHNRLYWYRQTLGQGPEFLTYFQNEAQLEKSRLLSDRFSAERPKGSFSTLEIQRTEQGDSAMYLCASTWASGDNEQFFGPGTRLTVL.

This clone was seen only once. The gene calls are TRBV11-2 and TRBJ2-7; 9 bases are shared with TRBD2. From germline, CDR1 is SGHAT and CDR2 FQNNGV. V lost 5 bases to trimming and J lost 0 bases; unmatched junction nucleotides: 5. This CDR3 comprises 15 residues. The CDR3 protein is CASSRTSDSSYEQYF. The DNA for the CDR3 is TGTGCCAGCAGCCGGACTAGCGACAGCTCCTACGAGCAGTACTTC.

This clone was counted a single time. The chain employs TRBV2 and TRBJ2-6; unclear D gene. The V end lost 0 bases, the J end lost 11 bases, and 5 bases lay between the germline ends. This CDR3 has 12 amino acids. The V gene's germline CDR1 is SNHLY and CDR2 FYNNEI. For the CDR3, the DNA is TGTGCCAGCAGTGAAGCGCGGCACGTCCTGACTTTC. It specifies CASSEARHVLTF.

This chain connects TRBV4-3 to TRBJ1-1; the D is unclear. The CDR3 contains 15 residues. Trimming pared 0 bases from V and 8 bases from J, leaving 16 bases between. Germline V gives CDR1 LGHNA, CDR2 YSLEER. CDR3 sequence reads: CASSQDLGSTSEAFF. The CDR3 DNA follows: TGCGCCAGCAGCCAAGATTTGGGTAGCACTTCAGAAGCTTTCTTT.

The chain combines TRBV27 with TRBJ2-3; D unresolved. The CDR3 spans 14 residues. V was trimmed by 3 bases and J by 1 base, leaving 8 bases between them. From germline, CDR1 is MNHEY and CDR2 SMNVEV (reference sequence). In DNA, the CDR3 is TGTGCCAGCAGTTTTGTCCTGGGCACAGATACGCAGTATTTT. Translating it yields CASSFVLGTDTQYF.

This clone came up a few times. The V and J genes are TRBV7-9 and TRBJ1-2; D perhaps matches TRBD1 (5 bases). Trimming shortened V by 1 base and J by 4 bases, and 10 bases separated the two germline ends. CDR3 length: 14 residues. Per germline, CDR1 SEHNR and CDR2 FQNEAQ (reference sequence). This CDR3 reads CASSLDAGTYGYTF. The CDR3 coding sequence is TGTGCCAGCAGCTTAGACGCAGGGACCTATGGCTACACCTTC.

This clone was observed a handful of times. The genes are TRBV7-2 and TRBJ1-5; D not certain. V lost 4 bases and J lost 3, with 13 bases in between. The germline gives CDR1 SGHTA, CDR2 FQGNSA. The CDR3 length is 15 residues. The CDR3 reads CASSWKDQHNQPQHF. CDR3 nucleotide sequence: TGTGCCAGCAGCTGGAAGGATCAACACAATCAGCCCCAGCATTTT.

The J gene is TRBJ2-7, the V gene TRBV5-1; 8 nucleotides match TRBD2. Trimming removed 1 base from V and 4 bases from J; junction bases left unmatched: 4. This CDR3 has 14 amino acids. Germline CDR1 reads SGHRS; CDR2 reads YFSETQ. The CDR3 bases are TGCGCCAGCAGCTTGACTAGCGGAAAGTACGAGCAGTACTTC. Translation: CASSLTSGKYEQYF.

V and J are TRBV6-5 and TRBJ1-2; D might be TRBD1 (6 bases). V was trimmed by 3 bases and J by 6 bases, leaving 14 bases between them. The CDR3 totals 14 residues. Per germline, CDR1 MNHEY and CDR2 SVGAGI. CDR3 amino acids: CASSYQGSYHGYTF. The DNA for the CDR3 is TGTGCCAGCAGTTATCAGGGGTCCTACCATGGCTACACCTTC.

The chain recombines TRBV30 with TRBJ2-1; the D is unclear. The CDR3 extends over 13 amino acids. CDR1 and CDR2 from the germline V gene are GTSNPN and SVGIG (reference sequence). The chain's CDR3 is CAELRDSYNEQFF. For the CDR3, the DNA is TGTGCGGAATTAAGGGACTCCTACAATGAGCAGTTCTTC.

The chain has TRBV11-2 and TRBJ1-1; D unresolved. CDR1 and CDR2 (germline): SGHAT, FQNNGV. The CDR3 loop spans 14 amino acids. Trimming shortened V by 1 base and J by 0 bases, and 6 bases separated the two germline ends. CDR3 coding DNA: TGTGCCAGCAGCTTAGGGAATATGAACACTGAAGCTTTCTTT. Amino acid sequence: CASSLGNMNTEAFF.

The CDR3 loop reads CASIGQDYEQYF. The CDR3 DNA follows: TGCGCCAGCATAGGACAGGACTACGAGCAGTACTTC. The chain carries TRBV10-2 and TRBJ2-7; 7 bases agree with TRBD1. CDR1 and CDR2 (germline): WSHSY, SAAADI. The J segment lost 3 bases and the V segment lost 7 bases, leaving 3 bases of the junction unmatched. The CDR3 is made up of 12 amino acids.

The CDR3 here is CATARGGDGYEQFF. CDR3 DNA sequence: TGTGCCACCGCTAGGGGGGGGGATGGTTATGAGCAGTTCTTC. The chain joins TRBV27 to TRBJ2-1, with TRBD2 as a possible D gene (7 bases). Trimming stripped 10 bases from V and 8 bases from J, with 21 bases between. This CDR3 has 14 residues. Germline V gene data show CDR1 as MNHEY and CDR2 as SMNVEV (reference sequence).

V gene TRBV19 combines with J gene TRBJ2-1; D not resolved. The CDR3 is 13 amino acids. Trimming pared 5 bases from V and 2 bases from J, leaving 7 bases between. The V gene's germline CDR1 is LNHDA and CDR2 SQIVND (reference sequence). The CDR3 nucleotides read TGTGCCAGTAGTGATGACACCTACAATGAGCAGTTCTTC. This gives the protein CASSDDTYNEQFF.

The chain links TRBV29-1 to TRBJ2-6; 7 bases agree with TRBD1. CDR1 and CDR2 (germline): SQVTM, ANQGSEA. The CDR3 has 14 amino acids. J was trimmed by 2 bases and V by 4 bases; bases with no gene match: 2. The CDR3 sequence is CSVGDRAGANVLTF. CDR3 nucleotides: TGCAGCGTTGGAGACAGGGCTGGGGCCAACGTCCTGACTTTC.